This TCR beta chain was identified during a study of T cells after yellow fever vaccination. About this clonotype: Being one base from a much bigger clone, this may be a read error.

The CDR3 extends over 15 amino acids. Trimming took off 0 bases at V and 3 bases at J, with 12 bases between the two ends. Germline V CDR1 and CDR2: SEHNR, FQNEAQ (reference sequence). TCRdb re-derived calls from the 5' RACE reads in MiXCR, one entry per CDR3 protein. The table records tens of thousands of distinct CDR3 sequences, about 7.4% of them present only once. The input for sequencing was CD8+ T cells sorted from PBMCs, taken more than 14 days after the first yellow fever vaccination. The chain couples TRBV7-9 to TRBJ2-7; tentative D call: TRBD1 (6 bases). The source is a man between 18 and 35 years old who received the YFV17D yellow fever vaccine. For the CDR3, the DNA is TGTGCCAGCAGCTTAGCGAAACAGGGCGGCTACGAGCAGTACTTC. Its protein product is CASSLAKQGGYEQYF.